Sequencing of this T cell receptor (beta chain) was carried out in a study of shared clonotypes between healthy human individuals. Deep was the level used in running the assay. Only in-frame clones appear in the TCRdb table, and some are missing; sequencing was by immunoSEQ multiplex PCR. This repertoire shows about 190,000 clones, 66% found once; its top ten account for more than 9%. Study-level findings and limits: Of the naive CD4 clonotypes, around 5.2% were shared across a handful of donors. Larger richness was generally estimated for naive than memory subsets.

With regard to this clone: Its antigen is currently unknown.

A CD45RA+ naive subset and a CD45RA-negative memory subset were split from CD4+ cells. The CDR3 spans 14 residues. V was trimmed by 4 bases and J by 7 bases, leaving 17 bases between them. From germline, CDR1 is LNHDA and CDR2 SQIVND (reference sequence). What was sequenced was memory CD4+ T cells sorted from blood. Subset specified: CD45RA-negative fraction. The chain employs TRBV19 and TRBJ2-7; tentatively, D is TRBD1 or TRBD2 (5 bases each). This sequence was found in a man aged 30 to 45 in good health. In nucleotides, the CDR3 is TGTGCCAGTAGTAACATGGGGGAGATTGGGGAGCAGTACTTC. Translation gives CASSNMGEIGEQYF. The variable domain in full, with the rest retrieved from reference TRBV19 and TRBJ2-7, is DGGITQSPKYLFRKEGQNVTLSCEQNLNHDAMYWYRQDPGQGLRLIYYSQIVNDFQKGDIAEGYSVSREKKESFPLTVTSAQKNPTAFYLCASSNMGEIGEQYFGPGTRLTVT.